This T cell receptor beta chain originates from a study of beta chain features in type 1 diabetes. Findings of the study overall: Moderate but significant shortening of TCRB CDR3s was recorded in all four CD4+ subsets from Type 1 diabetes patients.

This clone was seen a few times. What it recognizes is unknown. At the DNA level, this CDR3 is encoded by other sequences in the same sample as well. Of the isolated RNA, all was reverse transcribed, and so the sequenced material was expressed TCRB transcripts. Sequencing used immunoSEQ multiplex PCR; TCRdb keeps in-frame clones, though not all of them. The table lists under 850,000 clones, around 15% of them singletons, with less than 0.025% in the top ten. Researchers reported sorting CD4+ naive, central memory, regulatory and stem cell-like memory cells via CD45RO/CCR7/CD25/CD127/CD95/CD27. Sorted populations were all over 95% pure. Germline V gene data show CDR1 as SGDLS and CDR2 as YYNGEE. This CDR3 spans 16 amino acids. V trimming: 0 bases; J trimming: 0 bases; junction bases outside the gene matches: 5.

The sample consisted of naive CD4+ T cells from blood. The rearrangement links TRBV9 to TRBJ2-7; 8 bases line up with TRBD2. The clonotype was recovered from a man younger than 35 with type 1 diabetes. CDR3 in DNA: TGTGCCAGCAGCGTAGCGGGGGGGCAAGCCTCCTACGAGCAGTACTTC. Amino acid sequence: CASSVAGGQASYEQYF.